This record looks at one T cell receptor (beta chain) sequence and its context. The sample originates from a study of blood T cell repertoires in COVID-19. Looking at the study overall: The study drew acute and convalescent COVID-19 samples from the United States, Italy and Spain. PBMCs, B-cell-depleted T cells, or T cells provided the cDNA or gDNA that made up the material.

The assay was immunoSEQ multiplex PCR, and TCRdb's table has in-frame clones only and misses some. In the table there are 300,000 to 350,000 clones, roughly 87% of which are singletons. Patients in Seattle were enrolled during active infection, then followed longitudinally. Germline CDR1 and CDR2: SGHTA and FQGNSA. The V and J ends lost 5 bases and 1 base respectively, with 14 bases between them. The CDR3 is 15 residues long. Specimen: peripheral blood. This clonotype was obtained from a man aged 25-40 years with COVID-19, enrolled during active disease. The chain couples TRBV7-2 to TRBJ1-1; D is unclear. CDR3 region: CASSPFREWNTEAFF. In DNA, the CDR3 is TGTGCCAGCAGCCCGTTCCGGGAGTGGAACACTGAAGCTTTCTTT.